Here is one TCR beta chain with its context. Antigen unknown. The sample comes from a study of shared clonotypes between healthy human individuals. Overall study: The donor group consisted of two women and three men, aged 18 to 49.

Germline CDR1 KGHSH, CDR2 LQKENI. The CDR3 spans 14 residues. V lost 2 bases to trimming and J lost 8 bases, with 15 bases between them. About 200 ng DNA, about 30,000 T cell genomes, went into each sorted-subset replicate PCR. The assay was immunoSEQ multiplex PCR, and TCRdb's table has in-frame clones only and misses some. This sample carries some 300,000 clones, around 70% of them seen once, and the ten largest clones take 10%. Study-wide results and caveats: Researchers found naive subsets generally carried larger estimated richness than memory subsets. When naive CD4 clonotypes were compared across a few donors, roughly 4.9% were shared.

This sequence was found in a man aged 25 to 45 in good health. The J gene is TRBJ1-2, the V gene TRBV18, with D uncertain. The sequencing sample was made of memory CD4+ T cells sorted from blood. Sample subset: CD45RA-negative fraction. The CDR3 loop is CASSPNSPGVGYTF. The CDR3, as DNA: TGTGCCAGCTCACCAAATTCTCCGGGAGTAGGCTACACCTTC.